The entry below describes one T cell receptor beta chain. What this receptor recognizes is not known. Base qualities are not provided; no much larger clone lies one nucleotide away. Via the germline V gene, CDR1 is MGHDK and CDR2 SYGVNS. Trimming removed 3 bases from V and 10 bases from J, leaving 10 bases between the germline ends. The CDR3 contains 13 residues, cysteine and phenylalanine counted. Just CDR3 DNA is preserved here, 39 bases in frame from base 1. The data originate from a study of T-cell memory formation after mild COVID-19 (dated by TCRdb to the early 2020s). For context, the study as a whole: TCR sequence clusters from the two donors were found to be largely donor specific. The cohort comprised two young, previously healthy adult volunteers, one female and one male. In two donors, T-cell clones that expanded and contracted after mild COVID-19 were tracked by sequencing TCRalpha and TCRbeta repertoires over time. What the authors observed across the whole study: SARS-CoV-2 specificity was not confirmed for the second-wave clones peaking on day 37. Only two mild cases were covered in the study, and larger cohorts including severe cases with pre-infection samples were considered necessary. From day 15 to 85, contracting clones showed balanced CD4/CD8 phenotypes, whereas a second wave of clones that expanded from day 15 to 37 leaned towards CD4+. Contracting CD4+ clones appeared mostly in the CM and EM memory subsets, whereas CD8+ clones were enriched in EMRA. Some responding clones were detected in pre-infection memory, suggesting pre-existing cross-reactive memory T cells joined the SARS-CoV-2 response.

Ficoll-Paque density gradient centrifugation was the method used to isolate PBMCs. The sequencer listed for this sample is Illumina NovaSeq 6000. Using 5'RACE with constant-segment primers, TCRalpha and TCRbeta cDNA libraries were constructed, with sample barcodes and unique molecular identifiers added in the process. Trizol reagent was used to extract RNA from every sample. The libraries were amplified in two PCR steps, and the second step added a second sample barcode and Illumina TruSeq adapters. Sequencing of libraries was performed on an Illumina NovaSeq with 2 x 150 bp paired-end reads. Processing in the source paper ran as follows. Reads were demultiplexed and collapsed into UMI-guided consensus sequences with migec v1.2.7. Using mixcr v2.1.11, the UMI consensuses were aligned to TRA and TRB V and J templates and assembled into clonotypes. Clonotypes were classified as expanded or contracted when called significant by both edgeR and NoisET, with noise models trained on biological replicates. For edgeR calls, the thresholds were a false discovery rate-adjusted p below 0.01 and a log2 fold-change of 1. PCA with hierarchical clustering of max-normalized trajectories of the 1000 most abundant clonotypes was used as exploratory dynamics analysis. The CD4 or CD8 phenotype of responding clones was assigned using the separately sequenced CD4+ and CD8+ repertoires. The public reads were reprocessed in TCRdb via fastp at Q25 and MiXCR, keeping in-frame beta chains. Rows are combined by CDR3 protein, so each entry shows the most common genes and DNA. These V and J calls are TCRdb output, not the study's own analysis. For this sample there are about 470,000 distinct CDR3 sequences; nearly 25% appear just once. Clones ranked in the top ten supply 12% of the sample.

The specimen sequenced was PBMCs or a T cell subset sorted from them (not recorded which). The receptor was isolated from an adult woman who had mild COVID-19 (a few samples of this study predate the infection). The sample titles of this study are shuffled in the database, so cell type and time point are left out; the donor was told from shared clones. The chain is assembled from TRBV25-1 and TRBJ1-6; possibly the D gene is TRBD1, per 5 matching bases. The DNA sequence is given as TGTGCCAGCAGTGATTCGTGGGACTCACCCCTCCACTTT. It translates as CASSDSWDSPLHF.